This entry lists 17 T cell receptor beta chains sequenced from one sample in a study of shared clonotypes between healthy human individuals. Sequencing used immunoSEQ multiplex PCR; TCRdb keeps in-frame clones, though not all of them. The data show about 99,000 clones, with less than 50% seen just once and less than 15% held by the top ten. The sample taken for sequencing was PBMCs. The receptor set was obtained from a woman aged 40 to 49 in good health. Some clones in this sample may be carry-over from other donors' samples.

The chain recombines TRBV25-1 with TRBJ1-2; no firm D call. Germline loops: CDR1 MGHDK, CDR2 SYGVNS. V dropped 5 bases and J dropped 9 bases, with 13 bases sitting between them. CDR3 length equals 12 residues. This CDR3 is CASSLAGSSYTF. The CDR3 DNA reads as TGTGCCAGCAGTCTTGCGGGGAGTAGCTACACCTTC.

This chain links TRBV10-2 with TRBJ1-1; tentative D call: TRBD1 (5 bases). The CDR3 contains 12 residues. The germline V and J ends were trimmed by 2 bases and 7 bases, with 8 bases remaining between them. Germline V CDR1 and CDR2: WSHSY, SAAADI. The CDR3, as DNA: TGCGCCAGCAGTGAGGGGGGGGATGAAGCTTTCTTT. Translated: CASSEGGDEAFF.

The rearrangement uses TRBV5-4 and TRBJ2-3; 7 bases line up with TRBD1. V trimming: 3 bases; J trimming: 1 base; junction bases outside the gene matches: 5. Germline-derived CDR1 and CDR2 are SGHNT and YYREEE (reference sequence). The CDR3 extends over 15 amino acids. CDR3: CASSSRGLRTDTQYF. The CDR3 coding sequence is TGTGCCAGCAGCTCTAGGGGGCTACGCACAGATACGCAGTATTTT.

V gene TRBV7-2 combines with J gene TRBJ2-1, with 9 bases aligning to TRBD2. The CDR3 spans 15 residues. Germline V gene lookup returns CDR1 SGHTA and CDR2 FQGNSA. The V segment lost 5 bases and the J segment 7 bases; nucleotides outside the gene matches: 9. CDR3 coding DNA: TGTGCCAGCAGCCGCGGAGGTAGCGGGAGTAATGAGCAGTTCTTC. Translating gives CASSRGGSGSNEQFF.

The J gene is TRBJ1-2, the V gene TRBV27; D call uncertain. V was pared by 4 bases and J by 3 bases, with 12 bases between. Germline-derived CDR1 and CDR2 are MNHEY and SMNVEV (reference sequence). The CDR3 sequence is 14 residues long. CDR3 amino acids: CASSSPPHYYGYTF. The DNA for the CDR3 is TGTGCCAGCAGTTCCCCGCCACATTACTATGGCTACACCTTC.

The CDR3 here is CASSQVWMAEAFF. As DNA, the CDR3 is TGTGCCAGCAGCCAAGTTTGGATGGCTGAAGCTTTCTTT. The rearrangement joins TRBV14 to TRBJ1-1; no definite D call. CDR3 size: 13 residues. CDR1 SGHDN and CDR2 FVKESK come from the germline V gene. V was shortened by 1 base and J by 6 bases, with 9 bases between the two germline ends.

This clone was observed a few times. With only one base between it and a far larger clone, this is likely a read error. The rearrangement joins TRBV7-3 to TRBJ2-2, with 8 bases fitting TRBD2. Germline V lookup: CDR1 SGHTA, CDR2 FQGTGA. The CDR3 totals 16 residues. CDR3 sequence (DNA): TGTGCCAGCAGCTTAAGGGGCGGGAGGAACACCGGGAAGCTGTTTTTT. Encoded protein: CASSLRGGRNTGKLFF.

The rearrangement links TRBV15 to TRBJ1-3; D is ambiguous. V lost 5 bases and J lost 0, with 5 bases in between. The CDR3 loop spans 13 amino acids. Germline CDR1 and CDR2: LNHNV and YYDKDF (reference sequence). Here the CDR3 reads CATSGYSGNTIYF. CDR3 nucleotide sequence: TGTGCCACCAGCGGATACTCTGGAAACACCATATATTTT.

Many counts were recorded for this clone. The CDR3 nucleotides are TGTGCCAGCAGCTTGGGTGGCGTCGGGGGGAACCCCTACGAGCAGTACTTC. This sequence encodes CASSLGGVGGNPYEQYF. The chain joins TRBV5-4 to TRBJ2-5; TRBD2 aligns across 7 bases. The assigned J gene may be wrong: the sequence end matches TRBJ2-7 better. The CDR3 extends over 17 amino acids. Germline V gene data show CDR1 as SGHNT and CDR2 as YYREEE (reference sequence).

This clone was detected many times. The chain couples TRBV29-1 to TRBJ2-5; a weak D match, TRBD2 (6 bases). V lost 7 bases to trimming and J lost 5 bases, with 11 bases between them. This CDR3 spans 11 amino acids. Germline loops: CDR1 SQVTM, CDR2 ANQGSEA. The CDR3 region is CSASRGETQYF. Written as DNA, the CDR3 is TGCAGCGCCTCCCGGGGGGAGACCCAGTACTTC.

The CDR3 loop is CSVGDGNPPGELFF. The DNA for the CDR3 is TGCAGCGTTGGCGACGGAAATCCCCCCGGGGAGCTGTTTTTT. The J gene is TRBJ2-2, the V gene TRBV29-1; D remains unclear. CDR1 is SQVTM and CDR2 is ANQGSEA in the germline V gene. V gave up 4 bases and J gave up 6 bases, with 15 bases separating them. The CDR3 is 14 residues long.

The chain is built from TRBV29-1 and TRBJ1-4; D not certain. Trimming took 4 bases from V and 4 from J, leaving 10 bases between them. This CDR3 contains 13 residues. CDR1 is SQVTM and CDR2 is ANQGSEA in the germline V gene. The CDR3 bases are TGCAGCGTTGTCCCACAGTATAATGAAAAACTGTTTTTT. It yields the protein CSVVPQYNEKLFF.

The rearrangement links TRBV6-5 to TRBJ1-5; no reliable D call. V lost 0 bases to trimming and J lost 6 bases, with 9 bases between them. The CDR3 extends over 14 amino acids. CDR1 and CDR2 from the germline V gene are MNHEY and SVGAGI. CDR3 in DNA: TGTGCCAGCAGTTACTCGTCGGCCCGTCAGCCCCAGCATTTT. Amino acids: CASSYSSARQPQHF.

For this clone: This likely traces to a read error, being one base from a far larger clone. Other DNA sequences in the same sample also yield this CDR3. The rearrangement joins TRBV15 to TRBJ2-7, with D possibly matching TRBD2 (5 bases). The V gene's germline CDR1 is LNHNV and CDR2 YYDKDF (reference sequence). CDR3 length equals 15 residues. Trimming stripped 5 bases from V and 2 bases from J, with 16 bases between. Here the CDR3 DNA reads TGTGCCACCAGCGGCGGAGGCAGCGCGACCTACGAGCAGTACTTC. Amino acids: CATSGGGSATYEQYF.

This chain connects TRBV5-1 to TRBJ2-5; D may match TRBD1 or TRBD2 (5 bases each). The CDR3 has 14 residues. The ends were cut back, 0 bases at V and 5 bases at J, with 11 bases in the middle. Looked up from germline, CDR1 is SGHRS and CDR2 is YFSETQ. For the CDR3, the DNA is TGCGCCAGCAGCTTGGGCCAGGGAGTGGAGACCCAGTACTTC. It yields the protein CASSLGQGVETQYF.

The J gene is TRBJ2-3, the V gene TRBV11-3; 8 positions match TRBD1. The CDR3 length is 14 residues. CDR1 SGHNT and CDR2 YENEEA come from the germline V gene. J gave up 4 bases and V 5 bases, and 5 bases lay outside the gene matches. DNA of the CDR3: TGTGCCAGCAGCCCGGGACAGGCGTCAGATACGCAGTATTTT. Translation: CASSPGQASDTQYF.

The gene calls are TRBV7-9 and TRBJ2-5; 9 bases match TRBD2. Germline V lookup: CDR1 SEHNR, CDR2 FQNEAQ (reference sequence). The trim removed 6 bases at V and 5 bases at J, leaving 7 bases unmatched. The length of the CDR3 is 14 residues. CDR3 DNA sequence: TGTGCCAGCAGTCGTTTAGCGGGAGAGGAGACCCAGTACTTC. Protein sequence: CASSRLAGEETQYF.